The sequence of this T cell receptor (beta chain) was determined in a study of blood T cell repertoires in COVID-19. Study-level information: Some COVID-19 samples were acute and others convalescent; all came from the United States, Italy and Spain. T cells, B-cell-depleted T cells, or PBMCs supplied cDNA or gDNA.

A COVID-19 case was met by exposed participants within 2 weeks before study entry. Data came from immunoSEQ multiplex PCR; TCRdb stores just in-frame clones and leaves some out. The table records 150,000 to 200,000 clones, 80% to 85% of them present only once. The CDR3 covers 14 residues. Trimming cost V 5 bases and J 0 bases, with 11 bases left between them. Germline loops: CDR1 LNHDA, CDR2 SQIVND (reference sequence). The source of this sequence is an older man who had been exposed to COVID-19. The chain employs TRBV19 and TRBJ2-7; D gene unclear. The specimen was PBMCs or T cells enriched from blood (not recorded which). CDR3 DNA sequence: TGTGCCAGTAGTTCCGACGGGTACTCCTACGAGCAGTACTTC. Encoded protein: CASSSDGYSYEQYF.